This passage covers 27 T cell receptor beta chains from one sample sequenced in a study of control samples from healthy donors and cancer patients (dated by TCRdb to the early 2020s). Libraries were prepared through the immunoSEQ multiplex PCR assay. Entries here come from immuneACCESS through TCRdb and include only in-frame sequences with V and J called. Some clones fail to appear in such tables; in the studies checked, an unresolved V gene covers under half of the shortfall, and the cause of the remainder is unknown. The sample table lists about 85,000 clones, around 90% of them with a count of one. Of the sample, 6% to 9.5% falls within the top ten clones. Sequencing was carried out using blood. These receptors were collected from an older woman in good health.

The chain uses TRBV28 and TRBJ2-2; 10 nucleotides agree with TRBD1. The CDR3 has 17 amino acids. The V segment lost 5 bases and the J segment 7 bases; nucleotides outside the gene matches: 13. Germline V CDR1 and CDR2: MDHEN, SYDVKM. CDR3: CASSPMDRGSFGGELFF. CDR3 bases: TGTGCCAGCAGTCCGATGGACAGGGGGTCCTTCGGCGGGGAGCTGTTTTTT.

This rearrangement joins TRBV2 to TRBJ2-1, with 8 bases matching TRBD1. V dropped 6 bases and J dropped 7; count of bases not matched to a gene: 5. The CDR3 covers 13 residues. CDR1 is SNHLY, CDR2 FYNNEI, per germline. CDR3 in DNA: TGTGCCAGCAGCGGACAGGGTGAGAATGAGCAGTTCTTC. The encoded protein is CASSGQGENEQFF.

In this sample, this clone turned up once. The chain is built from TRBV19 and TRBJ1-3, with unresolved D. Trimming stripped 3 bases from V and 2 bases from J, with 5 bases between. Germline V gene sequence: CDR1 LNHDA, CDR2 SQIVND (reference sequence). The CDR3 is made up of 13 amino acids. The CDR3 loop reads CASSIGTGNTIYF. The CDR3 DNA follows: TGTGCCAGTAGTATTGGGACTGGAAACACCATATATTTT.

The CDR3 loop reads CASSSTSLVYLSTDTQYF. The CDR3 DNA sequence: TGTGCCAGCAGCTCGACCTCGTTGGTTTACCTTAGCACAGATACGCAGTATTTT. The J gene is TRBJ2-3, the V gene TRBV7-2; D unresolved. This CDR3 is built from 18 residues. Germline V gene lookup returns CDR1 SGHTA and CDR2 FQGNSA. V lost 4 bases and J lost 0, with 20 bases in between.

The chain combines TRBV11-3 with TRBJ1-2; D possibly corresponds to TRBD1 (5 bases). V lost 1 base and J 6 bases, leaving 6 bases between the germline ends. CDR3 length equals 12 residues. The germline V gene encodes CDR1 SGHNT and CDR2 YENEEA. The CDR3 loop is CASSLGDDGYTF. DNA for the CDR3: TGTGCCAGCAGCTTAGGGGACGATGGCTACACCTTC.

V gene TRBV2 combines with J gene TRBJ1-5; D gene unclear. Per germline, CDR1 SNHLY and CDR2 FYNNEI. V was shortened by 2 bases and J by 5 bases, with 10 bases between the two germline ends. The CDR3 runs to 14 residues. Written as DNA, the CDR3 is TGTGCCAGCAGTGAATCCTTCCGGGATCAGCCCCAGCATTTT. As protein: CASSESFRDQPQHF. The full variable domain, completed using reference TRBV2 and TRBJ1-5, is EPEVTQTPSHQVTQMGQEVILRCVPISNHLYFYWYRQILGQKVEFLVSFYNNEISEKSEIFDDQFSVERPDGSNFTLKIRSTKLEDSAMYFCASSESFRDQPQHFGDGTRLSIL.

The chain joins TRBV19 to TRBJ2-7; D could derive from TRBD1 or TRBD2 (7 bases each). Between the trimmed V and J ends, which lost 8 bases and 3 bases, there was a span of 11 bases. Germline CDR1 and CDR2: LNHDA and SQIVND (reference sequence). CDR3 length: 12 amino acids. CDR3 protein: CASGRGGYEQYF. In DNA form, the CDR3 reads TGTGCCAGTGGCAGGGGGGGCTACGAGCAGTACTTC.

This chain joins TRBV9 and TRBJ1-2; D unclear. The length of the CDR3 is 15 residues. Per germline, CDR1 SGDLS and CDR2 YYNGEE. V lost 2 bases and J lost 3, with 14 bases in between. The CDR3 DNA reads TGTGCCAGCAGCGTCGCCGGGAGGGATTACTATGGCTACACCTTC. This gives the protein CASSVAGRDYYGYTF.

CDR3 in DNA: TGCGCCAGCAGTCCTCGAGGGACAGGGGTAATCAATGAGCAGTTCTTC. Its protein is CASSPRGTGVINEQFF. The chain carries TRBV4-1 and TRBJ2-1, with 10 bases identical to TRBD1. The CDR3 is made up of 16 amino acids. With V trimmed by 6 bases and J by 6 bases, 11 bases remained unmatched. CDR1 is MGHRA, CDR2 YSYEKL, per germline.

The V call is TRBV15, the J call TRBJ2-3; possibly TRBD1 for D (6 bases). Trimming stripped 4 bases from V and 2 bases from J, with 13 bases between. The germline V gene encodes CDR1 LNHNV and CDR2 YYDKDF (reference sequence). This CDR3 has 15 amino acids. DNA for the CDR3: TGTGCCACCAGCACCAGGACAGCCCACACAGATACGCAGTATTTT. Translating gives CATSTRTAHTDTQYF.

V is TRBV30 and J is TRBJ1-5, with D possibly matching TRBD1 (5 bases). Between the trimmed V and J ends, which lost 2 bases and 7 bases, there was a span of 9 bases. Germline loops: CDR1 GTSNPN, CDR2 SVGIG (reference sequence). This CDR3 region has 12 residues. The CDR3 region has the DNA TGTGCCTGGAGTCAGGGCGCCCAGCCCCAGCATTTT. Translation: CAWSQGAQPQHF.

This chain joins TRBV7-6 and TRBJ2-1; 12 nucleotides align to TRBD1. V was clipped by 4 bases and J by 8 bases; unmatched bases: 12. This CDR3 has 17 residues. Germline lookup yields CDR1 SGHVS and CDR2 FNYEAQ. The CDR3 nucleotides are TGTGCCAGCAGCTCTACCCGGGACAGGGGGCGGGTAGATGAGCAGTTCTTC. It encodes CASSSTRDRGRVDEQFF.

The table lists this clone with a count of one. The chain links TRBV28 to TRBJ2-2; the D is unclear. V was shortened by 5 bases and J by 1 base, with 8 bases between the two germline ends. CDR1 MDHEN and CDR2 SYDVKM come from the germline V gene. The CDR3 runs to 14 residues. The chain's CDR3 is CASSLQQNTGELFF. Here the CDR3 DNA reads TGTGCCAGCAGTCTCCAACAGAACACCGGGGAGCTGTTTTTT.

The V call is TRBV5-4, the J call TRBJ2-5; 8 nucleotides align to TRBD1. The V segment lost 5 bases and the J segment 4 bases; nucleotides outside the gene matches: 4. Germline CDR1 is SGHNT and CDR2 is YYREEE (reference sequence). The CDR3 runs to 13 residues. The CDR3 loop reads CASSPGQGETQYF. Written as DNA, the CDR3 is TGTGCCAGCAGTCCTGGACAGGGAGAGACCCAGTACTTC.

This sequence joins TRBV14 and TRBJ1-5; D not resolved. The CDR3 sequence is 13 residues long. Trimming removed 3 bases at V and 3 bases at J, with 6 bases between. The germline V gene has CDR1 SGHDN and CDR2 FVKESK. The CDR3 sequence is CASSQALNQPQHF. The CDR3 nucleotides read TGTGCCAGCAGCCAGGCCCTCAATCAGCCCCAGCATTTT. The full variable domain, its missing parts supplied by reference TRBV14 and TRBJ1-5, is EAGVTQFPSHSVIEKGQTVTLRCDPISGHDNLYWYRRVMGKEIKFLLHFVKESKQDESGMPNNRFLAERTGGTYSTLKVQPAELEDSGVYFCASSQALNQPQHFGDGTRLSIL.

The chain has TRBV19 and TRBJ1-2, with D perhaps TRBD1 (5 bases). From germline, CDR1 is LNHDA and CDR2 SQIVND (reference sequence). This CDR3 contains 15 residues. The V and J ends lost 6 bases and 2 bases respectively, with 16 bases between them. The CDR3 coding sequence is TGTGCCAGTAGCGTCGGACTGGGGGGGAACTATGGCTACACCTTC. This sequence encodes CASSVGLGGNYGYTF.

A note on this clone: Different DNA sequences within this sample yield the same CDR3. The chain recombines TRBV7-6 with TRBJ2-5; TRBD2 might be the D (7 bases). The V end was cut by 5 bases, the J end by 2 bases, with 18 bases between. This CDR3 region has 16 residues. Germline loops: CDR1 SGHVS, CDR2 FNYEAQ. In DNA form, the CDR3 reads TGTGCCAGCAGCCGAGGTGGGAGGGGGACGCAAGAGACCCAGTACTTC. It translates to CASSRGGRGTQETQYF. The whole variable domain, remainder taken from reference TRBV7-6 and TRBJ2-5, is GAGVSQSPRYKVTKRGQDVALRCDPISGHVSLYWYRQALGQGPEFLTYFNYEAQQDKSGLPNDRFSAERPEGSISTLTIQRTEQRDSAMYRCASSRGGRGTQETQYFGPGTRLLVL.

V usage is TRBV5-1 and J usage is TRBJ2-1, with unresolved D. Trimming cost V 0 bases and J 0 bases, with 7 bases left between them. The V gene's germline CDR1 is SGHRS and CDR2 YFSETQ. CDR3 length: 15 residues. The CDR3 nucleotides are TGCGCCAGCAGCTTGGCAGTCAGCTCCTACAATGAGCAGTTCTTC. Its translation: CASSLAVSSYNEQFF.

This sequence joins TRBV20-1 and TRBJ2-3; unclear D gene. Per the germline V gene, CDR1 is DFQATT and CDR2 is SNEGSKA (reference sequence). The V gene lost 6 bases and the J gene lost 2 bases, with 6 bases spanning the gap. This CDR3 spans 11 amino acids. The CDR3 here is CSAPDTDTQYF. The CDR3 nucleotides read TGCAGTGCCCCGGACACAGATACGCAGTATTTT.

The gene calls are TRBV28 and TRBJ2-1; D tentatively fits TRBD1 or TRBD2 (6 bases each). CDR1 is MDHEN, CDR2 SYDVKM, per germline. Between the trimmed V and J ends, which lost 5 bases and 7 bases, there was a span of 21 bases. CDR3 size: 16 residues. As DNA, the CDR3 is TGTGCCAGCAGTCCCCCTGTAGGGCGGAGGGGGAATGAGCAGTTCTTC. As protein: CASSPPVGRRGNEQFF.

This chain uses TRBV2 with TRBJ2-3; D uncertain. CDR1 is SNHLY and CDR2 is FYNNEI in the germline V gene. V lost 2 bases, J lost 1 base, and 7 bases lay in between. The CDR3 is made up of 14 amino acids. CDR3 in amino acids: CASSELGRTDTQYF. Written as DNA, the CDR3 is TGTGCCAGCAGTGAACTCGGGCGCACAGATACGCAGTATTTT.

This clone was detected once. CDR3 amino acids: CASSLGGLLPNQPQHF. The CDR3 nucleotides read TGTGCCAGCAGTTTAGGGGGTCTCCTCCCCAATCAGCCCCAGCATTTT. The chain is built from TRBV28 and TRBJ1-5, with a weak D call TRBD1 (5 bases). Per the germline V gene, CDR1 is MDHEN and CDR2 is SYDVKM. V lost 2 bases and J 3 bases, leaving 14 bases between the germline ends. The CDR3 runs 16 residues.

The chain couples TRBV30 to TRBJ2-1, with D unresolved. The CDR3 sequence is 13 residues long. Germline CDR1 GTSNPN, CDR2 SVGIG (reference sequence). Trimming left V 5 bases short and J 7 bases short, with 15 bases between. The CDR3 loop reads CAWLGWNQNEQFF. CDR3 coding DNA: TGTGCCTGGCTGGGGTGGAACCAAAATGAGCAGTTCTTC.

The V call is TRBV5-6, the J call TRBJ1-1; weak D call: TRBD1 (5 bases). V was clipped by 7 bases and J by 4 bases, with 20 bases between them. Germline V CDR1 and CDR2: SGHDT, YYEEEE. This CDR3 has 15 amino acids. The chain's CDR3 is CASCKPGGEGTEAFF. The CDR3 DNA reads TGTGCCAGCTGCAAACCGGGAGGGGAGGGCACTGAAGCTTTCTTT.

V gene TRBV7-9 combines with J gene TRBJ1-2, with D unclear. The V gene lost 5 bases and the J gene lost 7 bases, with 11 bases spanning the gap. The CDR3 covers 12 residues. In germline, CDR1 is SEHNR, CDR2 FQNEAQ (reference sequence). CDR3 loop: CASSLESGGYTF. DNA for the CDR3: TGTGCCAGCAGCCTCGAGTCAGGTGGCTACACCTTC.

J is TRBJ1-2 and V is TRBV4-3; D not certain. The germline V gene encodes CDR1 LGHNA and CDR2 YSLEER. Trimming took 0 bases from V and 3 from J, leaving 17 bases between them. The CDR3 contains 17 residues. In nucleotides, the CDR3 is TGCGCCAGCAGCCAAGATCTTGGAACAGCATCCTACTATGGCTACACCTTC. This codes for CASSQDLGTASYYGYTF.

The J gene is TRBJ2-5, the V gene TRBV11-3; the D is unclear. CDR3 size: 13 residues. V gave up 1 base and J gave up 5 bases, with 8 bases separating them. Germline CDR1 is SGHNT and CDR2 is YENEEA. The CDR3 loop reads CASSLGTPETQYF. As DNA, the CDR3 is TGTGCCAGCAGCTTAGGGACCCCCGAGACCCAGTACTTC. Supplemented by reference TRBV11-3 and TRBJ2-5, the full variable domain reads EAGVVQSPRYKIIEKKQPVAFWCNPISGHNTLYWYLQNLGQGPELLIRYENEEAVDDSQLPKDRFSAERLKGVDSTLKIQPAELGDSAVYLCASSLGTPETQYFGPGTRLLVL.